This entry describes one T cell receptor beta chain. Method: immunoSEQ multiplex PCR; TCRdb's copy keeps in-frame clones and lacks some. The sample has around 230,000 clones; 82% are singletons. The data originate from a study of blood T cell repertoires in COVID-19. What was sequenced was peripheral blood. The receptor comes from a woman aged 55-70 years with active or convalescent COVID-19.

The CDR3 loop is CASSFGHIIMNTEAFF. CDR3 in DNA: TGTGCCAGCAGCTTCGGACACATTATCATGAACACTGAAGCTTTCTTT. The chain joins TRBV7-9 to TRBJ1-1, with D perhaps TRBD1 (5 bases). With 3 bases removed from V and 0 bases from J, the gap between germline ends came to 14 bases. In germline, CDR1 is SEHNR, CDR2 FQNEAQ (reference sequence). There are 16 residues in the CDR3.